The 24 T cell receptor beta chains listed next were all sequenced from one sample in a study of OX40 agonist ivuxolimab in advanced cancers. Sequenced by immunoSEQ multiplex PCR; TCRdb stores in-frame clones only, minus some. The table has 45,000 or so clones, 75% to 90% seen once. Sequencing was performed on CD4+ or CD8+ T cells sorted from blood, taken in a trial of the OX40 agonist ivuxolimab. These receptors were taken from an adult with an advanced solid tumor such as melanoma, head and neck, liver or kidney cancer.

V gene TRBV30 combines with J gene TRBJ2-2, with 9 bases identical to TRBD2. The V and J ends lost 5 bases and 8 bases, in that order; junction bases with no gene match: 12. Germline V gene data show CDR1 as GTSNPN and CDR2 as SVGIG (reference sequence). CDR3 length: 15 residues. The CDR3 reads CAWGEGLAVPGELFF. CDR3 DNA: TGTGCCTGGGGAGAGGGACTAGCCGTTCCGGGGGAGCTGTTTTTT.

A few counts support this clone. This chain joins TRBV6-5 and TRBJ1-1, with D hard to call. The CDR3 spans 13 residues. Germline V lookup: CDR1 MNHEY, CDR2 SVGAGI. V lost 6 bases and J lost 3, with 11 bases in between. CDR3 in DNA: TGTGCCAGCAGAGAGGGCGCGTACACTGAAGCTTTCTTT. It codes for CASREGAYTEAFF.

This sequence joins TRBV9 and TRBJ1-2; the D gene is possibly TRBD1 (5 bases). The CDR3 runs 16 residues. Germline CDR1 is SGDLS and CDR2 is YYNGEE. Trimming took off 4 bases at V and 2 bases at J, with 18 bases between the two ends. The CDR3 is CASSQARSGGNYGYTF. CDR3 DNA: TGTGCCAGCAGCCAAGCGAGGAGTGGGGGAAACTATGGCTACACCTTC.

The chain has TRBV7-9 and TRBJ1-3; 7 bases match TRBD1. Per germline, CDR1 SEHNR and CDR2 FQNEAQ (reference sequence). J gave up 1 base and V 4 bases, and 10 bases lay outside the gene matches. This CDR3 contains 17 residues. For the CDR3, the DNA is TGTGCCAGCAGCTCGGGACAGCTAGGCGGTTCTGGAAACACCATATATTTT. As protein: CASSSGQLGGSGNTIYF.

This clone was seen only once. The chain couples TRBV11-2 to TRBJ1-4; the D gene is possibly TRBD1 (6 bases). This CDR3 region has 14 residues. From germline, CDR1 is SGHAT and CDR2 FQNNGV. V was pared by 8 bases and J by 8 bases, with 18 bases between. The CDR3 nucleotides read TGTGCCAGCCGAACACAGACAGGAGAGGAAAAACTGTTTTTT. This encodes CASRTQTGEEKLFF.

In this sample, this clone turned up a few times. This sequence joins TRBV27 and TRBJ2-1; D perhaps matches TRBD1 (7 bases). Looked up from germline, CDR1 is MNHEY and CDR2 is SMNVEV (reference sequence). With 6 bases removed from V and 0 bases from J, the gap between germline ends came to 21 bases. The CDR3 covers 18 residues. The CDR3 region is CASRGGGTVAGSYNEQFF. CDR3 in DNA: TGTGCCAGCAGAGGGGGCGGGACAGTCGCGGGCTCCTACAATGAGCAGTTCTTC.

In nucleotides, the CDR3 is TGTGCCAGCAAAAGGCGGGGGGCCGAGACCCAGTACTTC. It specifies CASKRRGAETQYF. V usage is TRBV2 and J usage is TRBJ2-5; TRBD2 matches 8 bases. Germline V gene lookup returns CDR1 SNHLY and CDR2 FYNNEI. Trimming took 7 bases from V and 5 from J; bases not matched to a gene: 6. The CDR3 totals 13 residues.

The chain joins TRBV6-5 to TRBJ1-2; D is unresolved. The V and J ends lost 0 bases and 2 bases respectively, with 7 bases between them. Germline values: CDR1 MNHEY, CDR2 SVGAGI. The CDR3 consists of 14 residues. DNA for the CDR3: TGTGCCAGCAGTTACTCGCACGGGAACTATGGCTACACCTTC. Translating it yields CASSYSHGNYGYTF.

The chain employs TRBV4-3 and TRBJ2-2; the D gene is possibly TRBD1 (6 bases). Germline CDR1 and CDR2: LGHNA and YSLEER. V lost 1 base, J lost 6 bases, and 12 bases lay in between. The CDR3 runs 15 residues. The CDR3 sequence is CASSQVTRGPGELFF. Written as DNA, the CDR3 is TGCGCCAGCAGCCAAGTAACCAGGGGTCCCGGGGAGCTGTTTTTT.

The chain recombines TRBV10-2 with TRBJ2-2; 10 bases agree with TRBD2. The CDR3 covers 17 residues. V shed 4 bases, J shed 3 bases, and the junction held 8 bases outside the gene matches. Germline CDR1 reads WSHSY; CDR2 reads SAAADI. CDR3 amino acids: CASSAKLAGHHTGELFF. The CDR3 nucleotides read TGCGCCAGCAGTGCCAAACTAGCGGGACATCACACCGGGGAGCTGTTTTTT.

The sample holds a few counts of this clone. The chain combines TRBV12-5 with TRBJ2-1; D is perhaps TRBD1 (6 bases). V dropped 0 bases and J dropped 9 bases, with 9 bases sitting between them. The CDR3 totals 13 residues. Germline V gene lookup returns CDR1 LGHNT and CDR2 FRNRAP. Here the CDR3 reads CASGLVLGAEQFF. CDR3 nucleotides: TGTGCTAGTGGTTTGGTACTGGGGGCTGAGCAGTTCTTC.

This clone was seen once. The chain uses TRBV5-1 and TRBJ2-5; 9 bases agree with TRBD1. The end of the DNA is better explained by TRBJ2-7, so the J call may be wrong. CDR1 is SGHRS and CDR2 is YFSETQ in the germline V gene. CDR3 size: 14 residues. CDR3 sequence reads: CASSLGQGAYEQYF. The CDR3 coding sequence is TGCGCCAGCAGCTTGGGACAGGGGGCCTACGAGCAGTACTTC.

This sequence joins TRBV2 and TRBJ2-3, with D perhaps TRBD2 (6 bases). CDR1 and CDR2 (germline): SNHLY, FYNNEI. There are 13 residues in the CDR3. V was trimmed by 7 bases and J by 7 bases, leaving 15 bases between them. CDR3 nucleotides: TGTGCCAGCAAGGAAGCTAGCGACTATACGCAGTATTTT. It is translated as CASKEASDYTQYF.

The gene calls are TRBV18 and TRBJ2-7; D not certain. This CDR3 contains 13 residues. The V end lost 0 bases, the J end lost 6 bases, and 9 bases lay between the germline ends. In germline, CDR1 is KGHSH, CDR2 LQKENI. The CDR3 DNA reads TGTGCCAGCTCACCACCTGCGGTCCCCGAGCAGTACTTC. Translating gives CASSPPAVPEQYF.

V and J are TRBV7-9 and TRBJ2-2, with a weak D call TRBD1 (6 bases). Germline V gene data show CDR1 as SEHNR and CDR2 as FQNEAQ (reference sequence). This CDR3 is 16 amino acids long. V lost 5 bases and J 7 bases, leaving 20 bases between the germline ends. CDR3 sequence reads: CASSPLTGPLVGELFF. The DNA for the CDR3 is TGTGCCAGCAGCCCTCTGACAGGTCCCCTAGTCGGGGAGCTGTTTTTT.

This clone was counted only a few times. The chain recombines TRBV7-9 with TRBJ2-6; D gene unclear. This CDR3 contains 16 residues. Germline V CDR1 and CDR2: SEHNR, FQNEAQ (reference sequence). The V gene lost 2 bases and the J gene lost 4 bases, with 12 bases spanning the gap. CDR3 DNA: TGTGCCAGCAGCTTATTCGAGACCCCCGGGGCCAACGTCCTGACTTTC. This sequence encodes CASSLFETPGANVLTF.

The chain uses TRBV7-6 and TRBJ1-4; no clear D. V was shortened by 4 bases and J by 4 bases, with 10 bases between the two germline ends. CDR3 length equals 14 residues. The germline V gene encodes CDR1 SGHVS and CDR2 FNYEAQ. The DNA of the CDR3 is TGTGCCAGCAGCTCTCGGGCCTTTAATGAAAAACTGTTTTTT. Protein product: CASSSRAFNEKLFF.

This chain uses TRBV11-2 with TRBJ2-5; 9 bases are shared with TRBD2. Trimming cost V 3 bases and J 2 bases; bases outside gene matches: 4. From germline, CDR1 is SGHAT and CDR2 FQNNGV. This CDR3 contains 15 residues. The CDR3 DNA reads TGTGCCAGCAGCTTTGGACTAGCGTTACAAGAGACCCAGTACTTC. Its translation is CASSFGLALQETQYF.

This chain joins TRBV7-2 and TRBJ1-4; D is undetermined. CDR1 SGHTA and CDR2 FQGNSA come from the germline V gene. CDR3 length: 15 residues. With 1 base removed from V and 5 bases from J, the gap between germline ends came to 11 bases. This CDR3 is CASSLEPLPNEKLFF. CDR3 nucleotide sequence: TGTGCCAGCAGCTTAGAACCCTTGCCCAATGAAAAACTGTTTTTT.

The chain has TRBV7-9 and TRBJ2-1; TRBD1 aligns across 8 bases. This CDR3 has 15 amino acids. Germline-derived CDR1 and CDR2 are SEHNR and FQNEAQ (reference sequence). Trimming cost V 7 bases and J 4 bases; bases outside gene matches: 9. CDR3: CASTTRQGPYNEQFF. CDR3 nucleotide sequence: TGTGCCAGCACCACCCGACAGGGGCCTTACAATGAGCAGTTCTTC.

The rearrangement joins TRBV5-6 to TRBJ1-5; D unclear. Germline CDR1 is SGHDT and CDR2 is YYEEEE. The V end was cut by 0 bases, the J end by 2 bases, with 6 bases between. The CDR3 runs 14 residues. The CDR3 nucleotides read TGTGCCAGCAGCTTGGGGTACCGCAATCAGCCCCAGCATTTT. Protein: CASSLGYRNQPQHF.

This clone was picked up a small number of times. V gene TRBV4-1 combines with J gene TRBJ2-4; no reliable D call. Trimming pared 1 base from V and 9 bases from J, leaving 10 bases between. Germline V lookup: CDR1 MGHRA, CDR2 YSYEKL. The CDR3 covers 13 residues. The CDR3 DNA reads TGCGCCAGCAGCCAAGGCTTCTCTCGCATTCAGTACTTC. The encoded protein is CASSQGFSRIQYF.

The V gene is TRBV2, the J gene TRBJ2-7, with 9 bases lining up with TRBD1. Germline-derived CDR1 and CDR2 are SNHLY and FYNNEI. The CDR3 runs to 16 residues. J lost 2 bases, V lost 2 bases, and 7 bases had no gene match. The CDR3, as DNA: TGTGCCAGCAGTGAACCCCGGGACAGGGTCCCCTACGAGCAGTACTTC. It codes for CASSEPRDRVPYEQYF. The whole variable domain, filled in from reference TRBV2 and TRBJ2-7, reads EPEVTQTPSHQVTQMGQEVILRCVPISNHLYFYWYRQILGQKVEFLVSFYNNEISEKSEIFDDQFSVERPDGSNFTLKIRSTKLEDSAMYFCASSEPRDRVPYEQYFGPGTRLTVT.

The V gene is TRBV7-9, the J gene TRBJ2-7, with D tentatively TRBD1 (5 bases). CDR1 and CDR2 (germline): SEHNR, FQNEAQ (reference sequence). The CDR3 contains 13 residues. Trimming pared 5 bases from V and 4 bases from J, leaving 12 bases between. CDR3 sequence reads: CASSPGLSYEQYF. The CDR3 region has the DNA TGTGCCAGCAGCCCAGGGCTCTCATACGAGCAGTACTTC. The complete variable domain, with remaining parts taken from reference TRBV7-9 and TRBJ2-7, reads DTGVSQNPRHKITKRGQNVTFRCDPISEHNRLYWYRQTLGQGPEFLTYFQNEAQLEKSRLLSDRFSAERPKGSFSTLEIQRTEQGDSAMYLCASSPGLSYEQYFGPGTRLTVT.